This T cell receptor (beta chain) is drawn from a study of CD8 T cells in Susac syndrome. After extraction with the RNeasy kit, roughly 0.45 to 1 ug of the RNA was reverse transcribed using random hexamers. Each CDR3 protein is one row after TCRdb ran MiXCR on the immunoSEQ multiplex PCR reads. This sample has roughly 150,000 distinct CDR3 sequences, with approximately 95% found just once. CDR1 and CDR2 (germline): MNHNS, SASEGT. The CDR3 has 14 amino acids. With 3 bases removed from V and 4 bases from J, the gap between germline ends came to 12 bases. The TCR comes from a human donor with Susac syndrome. Sequencing input: CD4+ T cells from PBMCs. The V and J genes are TRBV6-1 and TRBJ1-2; tentative D call: TRBD1 (5 bases). The CDR3 bases are TGTGCCAGCAGTGATCCGGGACGGCTCTATGGCTACACCTTC. Translated: CASSDPGRLYGYTF.